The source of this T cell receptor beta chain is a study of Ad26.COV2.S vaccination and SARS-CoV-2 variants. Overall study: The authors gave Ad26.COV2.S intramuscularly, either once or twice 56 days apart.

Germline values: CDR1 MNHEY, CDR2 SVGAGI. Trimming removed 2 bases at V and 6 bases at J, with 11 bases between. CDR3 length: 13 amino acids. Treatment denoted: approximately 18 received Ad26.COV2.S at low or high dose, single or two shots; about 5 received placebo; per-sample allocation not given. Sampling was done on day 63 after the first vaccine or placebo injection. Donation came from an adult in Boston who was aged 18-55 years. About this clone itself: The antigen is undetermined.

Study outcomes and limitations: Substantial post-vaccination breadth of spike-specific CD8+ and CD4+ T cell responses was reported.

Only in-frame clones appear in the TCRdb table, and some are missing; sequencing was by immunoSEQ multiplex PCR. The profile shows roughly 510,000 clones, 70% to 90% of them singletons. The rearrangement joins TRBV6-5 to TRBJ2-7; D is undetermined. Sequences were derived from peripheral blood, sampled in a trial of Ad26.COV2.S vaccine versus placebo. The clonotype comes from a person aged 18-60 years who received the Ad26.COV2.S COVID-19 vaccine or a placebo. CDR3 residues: CASSYDGSREQYF. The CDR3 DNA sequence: TGTGCCAGCAGTTACGATGGGTCTCGCGAGCAGTACTTC.